The rows below give T cell receptor beta chains drawn from one sample of a study of cytomegalovirus exposure and HLA in healthy donors. The data were produced by immunoSEQ multiplex PCR, yet TCRdb's version contains in-frame clones alone and is incomplete. This table holds 90,000 to 100,000 clones, roughly nine tenths found once. Sequenced input: PBMCs. The receptors were sampled from a woman between 25 and 40 years old in good health and CMV-seronegative. Both conserved end residues are part of each CDR3. The D gene is left open where the match is weak. The size of a clone is reported for some rows only, either as once, few or many, or as a class for expanded clones.

>TRBD1|15|TRBJ2-5|TRBV5-6|NA
CASSWTGTYRGTQYF
TGTGCCAGCAGCTGGACAGGGACGTATCGAGGGACCCAGTACTTC
>NA|13|TRBJ1-2|TRBV5-1|NA
CASSSPGLEGPSF
TGCGCCAGCAGCTCCCCTGGGTTGGAGGGCCCCTCCTTC
>TRBD2|14|TRBJ2-1|TRBV7-8|NA
CASSFLAGDNEQFF
TGTGCCAGCAGCTTCCTAGCGGGAGACAATGAGCAGTTCTTC
>NA|13|TRBJ2-3|TRBV29-1|NA
CSVEAGNTDTQYF
TGCAGCGTTGAAGCAGGGAACACAGATACGCAGTATTTT
>TRBD2|17|TRBJ2-1|TRBV9|NA
CASSSAGGTKSYNEQFF
TGTGCCAGCAGTAGCGCGGGAGGCACGAAGTCCTACAATGAGCAGTTCTTC
>TRBD2|14|TRBJ2-5|TRBV5-6|NA
CASSFGEGQETQYF
TGTGCCAGCAGCTTCGGGGAGGGGCAAGAGACCCAGTACTTC
>NA|17|TRBJ2-3|TRBV27|NA
CASSPRMGGPITDTQYF
TGTGCCAGCAGCCCGAGGATGGGAGGTCCTATTACAGATACGCAGTATTTT
>TRBD1|13|TRBJ2-2|TRBV27|few
CARGQAATGELFF
TGTGCCAGGGGACAGGCGGCCACCGGGGAGCTGTTTTTT
>TRBD1|14|TRBJ1-2|TRBV19|NA
CASSITGANYGYTF
TGTGCCAGTAGTATTACAGGGGCCAACTATGGCTACACCTTC
>NA|15|TRBJ1-1|TRBV7-9|NA
CASSLNPLAGTEAFF
TGTGCCAGCAGCTTAAACCCTCTGGCAGGCACTGAAGCTTTCTTT
>NA|13|TRBJ2-1|TRBV7-8|NA
CASSSSTTNEQFF
TGTGCCAGCAGTTCTAGCACTACAAATGAGCAGTTCTTC
>TRBD1|15|TRBJ2-3|TRBV13|NA
CASSPGQGSTDTQYF
TGTGCCAGCAGCCCCGGACAGGGTAGCACAGATACGCAGTATTTT
>NA|12|TRBJ1-2|TRBV28|NA
CASSLPRYGYTF
TGTGCCAGCAGTTTACCCCGCTATGGCTACACCTTC
>NA|14|TRBJ1-5|TRBV2|NA
CASSAGEGYQPQHF
TGTGCCAGCAGTGCCGGGGAAGGTTATCAGCCCCAGCATTTT
>NA|14|TRBJ1-5|TRBV9|NA
CASSGDYSNQPQHF
TGTGCCAGCAGCGGAGATTATAGCAATCAGCCCCAGCATTTT